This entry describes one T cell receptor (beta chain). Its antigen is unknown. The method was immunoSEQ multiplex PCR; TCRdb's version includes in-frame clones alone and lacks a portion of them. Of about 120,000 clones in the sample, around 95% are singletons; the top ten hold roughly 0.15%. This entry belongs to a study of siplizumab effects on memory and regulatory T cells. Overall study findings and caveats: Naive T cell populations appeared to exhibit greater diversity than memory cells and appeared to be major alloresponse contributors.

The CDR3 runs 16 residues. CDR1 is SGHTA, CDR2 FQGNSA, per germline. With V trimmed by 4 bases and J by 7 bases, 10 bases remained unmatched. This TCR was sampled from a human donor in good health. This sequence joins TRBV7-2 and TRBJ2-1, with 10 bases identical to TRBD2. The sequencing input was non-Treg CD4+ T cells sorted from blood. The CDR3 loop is CASSSRAGGAGNEQFF. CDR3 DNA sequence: TGTGCCAGCAGCTCCCGAGCGGGGGGGGCCGGGAATGAGCAGTTCTTC.